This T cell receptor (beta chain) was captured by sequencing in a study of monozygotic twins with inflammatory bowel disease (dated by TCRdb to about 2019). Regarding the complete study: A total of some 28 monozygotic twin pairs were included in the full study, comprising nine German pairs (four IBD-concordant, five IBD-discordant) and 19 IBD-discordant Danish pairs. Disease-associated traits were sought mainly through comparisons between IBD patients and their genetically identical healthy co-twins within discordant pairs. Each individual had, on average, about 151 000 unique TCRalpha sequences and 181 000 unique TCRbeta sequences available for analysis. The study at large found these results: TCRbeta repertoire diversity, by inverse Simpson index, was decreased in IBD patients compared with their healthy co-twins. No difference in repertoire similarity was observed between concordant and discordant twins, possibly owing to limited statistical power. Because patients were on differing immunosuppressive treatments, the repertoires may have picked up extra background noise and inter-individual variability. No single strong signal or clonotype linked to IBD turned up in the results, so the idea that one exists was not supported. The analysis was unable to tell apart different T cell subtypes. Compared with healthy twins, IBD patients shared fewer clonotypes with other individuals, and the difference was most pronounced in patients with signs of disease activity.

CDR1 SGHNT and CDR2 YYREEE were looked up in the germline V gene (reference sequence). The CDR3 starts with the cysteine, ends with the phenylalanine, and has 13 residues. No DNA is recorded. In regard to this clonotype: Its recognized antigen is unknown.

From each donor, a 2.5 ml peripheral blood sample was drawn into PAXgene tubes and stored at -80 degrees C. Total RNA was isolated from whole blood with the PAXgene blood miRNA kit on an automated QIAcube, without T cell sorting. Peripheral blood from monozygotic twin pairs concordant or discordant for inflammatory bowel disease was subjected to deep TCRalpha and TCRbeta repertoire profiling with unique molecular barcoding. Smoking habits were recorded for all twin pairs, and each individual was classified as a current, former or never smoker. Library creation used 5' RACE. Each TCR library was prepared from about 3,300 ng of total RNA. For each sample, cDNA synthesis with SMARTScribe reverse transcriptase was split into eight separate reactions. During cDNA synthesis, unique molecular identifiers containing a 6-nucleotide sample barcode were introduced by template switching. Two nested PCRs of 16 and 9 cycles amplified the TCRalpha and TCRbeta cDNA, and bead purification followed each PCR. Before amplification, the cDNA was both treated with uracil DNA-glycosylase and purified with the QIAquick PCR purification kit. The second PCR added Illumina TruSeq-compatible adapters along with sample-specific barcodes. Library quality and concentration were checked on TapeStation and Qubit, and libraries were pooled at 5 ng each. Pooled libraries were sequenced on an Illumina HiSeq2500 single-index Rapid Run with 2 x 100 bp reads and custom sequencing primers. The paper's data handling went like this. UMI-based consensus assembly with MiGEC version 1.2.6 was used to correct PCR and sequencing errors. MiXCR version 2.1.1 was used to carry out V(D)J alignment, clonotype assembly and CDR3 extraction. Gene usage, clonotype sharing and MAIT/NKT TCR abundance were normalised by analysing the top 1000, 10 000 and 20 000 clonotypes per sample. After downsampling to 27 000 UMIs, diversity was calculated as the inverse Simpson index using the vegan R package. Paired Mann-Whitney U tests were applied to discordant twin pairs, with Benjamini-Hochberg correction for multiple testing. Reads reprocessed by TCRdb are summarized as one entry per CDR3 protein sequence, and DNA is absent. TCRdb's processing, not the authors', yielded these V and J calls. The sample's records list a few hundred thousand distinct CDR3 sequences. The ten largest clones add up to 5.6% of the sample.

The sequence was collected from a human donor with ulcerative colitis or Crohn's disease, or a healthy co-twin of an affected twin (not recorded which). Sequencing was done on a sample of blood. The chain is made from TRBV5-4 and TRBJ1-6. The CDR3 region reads CASSLYGYSPLHF.